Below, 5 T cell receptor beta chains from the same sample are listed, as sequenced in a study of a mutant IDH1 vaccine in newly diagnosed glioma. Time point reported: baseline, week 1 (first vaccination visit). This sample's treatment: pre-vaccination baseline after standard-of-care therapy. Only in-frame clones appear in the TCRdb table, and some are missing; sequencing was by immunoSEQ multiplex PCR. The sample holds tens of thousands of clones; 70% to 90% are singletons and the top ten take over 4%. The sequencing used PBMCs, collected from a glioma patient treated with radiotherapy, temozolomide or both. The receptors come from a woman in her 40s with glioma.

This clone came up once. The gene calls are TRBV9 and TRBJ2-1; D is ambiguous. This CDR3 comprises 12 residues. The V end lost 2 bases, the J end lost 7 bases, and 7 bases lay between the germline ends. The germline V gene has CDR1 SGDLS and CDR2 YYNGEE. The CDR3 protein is CASSVPRNEQFF. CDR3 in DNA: TGTGCCAGCAGCGTCCCGAGGAATGAGCAGTTCTTC.

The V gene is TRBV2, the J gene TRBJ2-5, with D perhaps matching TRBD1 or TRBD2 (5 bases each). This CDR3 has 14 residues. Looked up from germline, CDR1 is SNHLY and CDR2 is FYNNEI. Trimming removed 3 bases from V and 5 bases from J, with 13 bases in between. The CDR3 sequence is CASSDGAAGETQYF. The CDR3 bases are TGTGCCAGCAGTGATGGAGCGGCAGGGGAGACCCAGTACTTC. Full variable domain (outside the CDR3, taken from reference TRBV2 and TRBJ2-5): EPEVTQTPSHQVTQMGQEVILRCVPISNHLYFYWYRQILGQKVEFLVSFYNNEISEKSEIFDDQFSVERPDGSNFTLKIRSTKLEDSAMYFCASSDGAAGETQYFGPGTRLLVL.

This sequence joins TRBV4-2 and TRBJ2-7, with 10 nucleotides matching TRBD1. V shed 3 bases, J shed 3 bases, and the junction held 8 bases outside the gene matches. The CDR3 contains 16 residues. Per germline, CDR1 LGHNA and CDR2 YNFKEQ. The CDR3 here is CASSQGTGTGDYEQYF. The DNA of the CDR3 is TGTGCCAGCAGCCAGGGAACCGGGACAGGGGACTACGAGCAGTACTTC.

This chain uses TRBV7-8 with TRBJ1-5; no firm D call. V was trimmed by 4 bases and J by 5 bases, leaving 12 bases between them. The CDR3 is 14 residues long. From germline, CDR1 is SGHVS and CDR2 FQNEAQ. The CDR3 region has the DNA TGTGCCAGCAGCTCAAACCGGGCGGATCAGCCCCAGCATTTT. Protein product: CASSSNRADQPQHF.

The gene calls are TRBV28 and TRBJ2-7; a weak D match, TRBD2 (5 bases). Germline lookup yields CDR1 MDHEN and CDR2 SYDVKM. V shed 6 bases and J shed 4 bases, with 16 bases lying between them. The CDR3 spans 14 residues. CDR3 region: CASRDPSTSYEQYF. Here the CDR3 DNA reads TGTGCCAGCAGGGACCCCTCTACTAGTTACGAGCAGTACTTC.